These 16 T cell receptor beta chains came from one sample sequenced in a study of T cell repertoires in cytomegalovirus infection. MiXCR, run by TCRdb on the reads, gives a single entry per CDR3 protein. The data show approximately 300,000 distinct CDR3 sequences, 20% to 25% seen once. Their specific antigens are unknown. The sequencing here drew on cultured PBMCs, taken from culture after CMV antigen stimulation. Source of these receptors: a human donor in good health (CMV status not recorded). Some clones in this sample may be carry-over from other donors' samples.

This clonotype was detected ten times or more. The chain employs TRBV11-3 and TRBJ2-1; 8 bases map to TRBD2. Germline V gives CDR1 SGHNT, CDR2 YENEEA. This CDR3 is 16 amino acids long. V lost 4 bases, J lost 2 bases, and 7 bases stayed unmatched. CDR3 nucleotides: TGTGCCAGCAGCTCCCCCACCGGGGGGGCCTACAATGAGCAGTTCTTC. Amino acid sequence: CASSSPTGGAYNEQFF. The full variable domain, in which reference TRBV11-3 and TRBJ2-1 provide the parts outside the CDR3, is EAGVVQSPRYKIIEKKQPVAFWCNPISGHNTLYWYLQNLGQGPELLIRYENEEAVDDSQLPKDRFSAERLKGVDSTLKIQPAELGDSAVYLCASSSPTGGAYNEQFFGPGTRLTVL.

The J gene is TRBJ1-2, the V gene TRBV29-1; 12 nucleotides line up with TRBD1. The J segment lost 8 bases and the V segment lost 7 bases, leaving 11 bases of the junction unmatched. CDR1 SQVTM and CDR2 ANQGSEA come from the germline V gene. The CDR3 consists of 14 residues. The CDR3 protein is CSGGGGQGARGYTF. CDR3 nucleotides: TGCAGCGGGGGCGGGGGACAGGGGGCGCGAGGCTACACCTTC.

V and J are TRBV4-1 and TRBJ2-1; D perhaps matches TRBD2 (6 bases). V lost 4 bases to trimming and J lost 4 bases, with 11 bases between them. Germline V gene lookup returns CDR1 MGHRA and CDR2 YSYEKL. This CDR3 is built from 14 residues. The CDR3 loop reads CASSPAEGYNEQFF. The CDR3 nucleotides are TGCGCCAGCAGCCCAGCGGAGGGGTACAATGAGCAGTTCTTC.

CDR3 nucleotide sequence: TGCAGTGCTAGAGAAGGGACTGGGAGCTCCTACGAGCAGTACTTC. As protein: CSAREGTGSSYEQYF. This chain connects TRBV20-1 to TRBJ2-7; a weak D match, TRBD2 (6 bases). Trimming took off 0 bases at V and 0 bases at J, with 12 bases between the two ends. Germline CDR1 DFQATT, CDR2 SNEGSKA (reference sequence). The CDR3 length is 15 residues.

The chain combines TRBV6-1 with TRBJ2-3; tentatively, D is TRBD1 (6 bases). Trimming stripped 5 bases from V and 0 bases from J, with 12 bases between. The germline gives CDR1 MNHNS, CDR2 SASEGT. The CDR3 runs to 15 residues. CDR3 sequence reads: CASSYQGSSTDTQYF. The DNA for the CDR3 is TGTGCCAGCAGTTATCAGGGGTCTAGCACAGATACGCAGTATTTT.

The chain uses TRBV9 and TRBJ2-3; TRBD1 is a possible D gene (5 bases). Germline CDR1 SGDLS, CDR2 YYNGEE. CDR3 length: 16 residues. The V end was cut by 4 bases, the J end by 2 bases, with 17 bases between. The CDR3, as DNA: TGTGCCAGCAGCCTGGGGCAGACCGCCTTCACAGATACGCAGTATTTT. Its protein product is CASSLGQTAFTDTQYF.

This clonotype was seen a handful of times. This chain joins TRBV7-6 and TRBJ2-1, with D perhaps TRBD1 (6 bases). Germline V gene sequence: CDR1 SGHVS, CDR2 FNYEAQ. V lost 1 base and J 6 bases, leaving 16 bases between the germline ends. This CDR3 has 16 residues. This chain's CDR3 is CASSLDRVSGFNEQFF. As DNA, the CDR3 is TGTGCCAGCAGCTTAGACAGGGTATCGGGTTTCAATGAGCAGTTCTTC.

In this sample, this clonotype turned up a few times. CDR3 nucleotide sequence: TGTGCCAGCAGCGCCCGGGGGGTTCAAGCTTTCTTT. Protein sequence: CASSARGVQAFF. The chain combines TRBV11-3 with TRBJ1-1; D might be TRBD1 (5 bases). The V gene's germline CDR1 is SGHNT and CDR2 YENEEA. V was trimmed by 5 bases and J by 9 bases, leaving 13 bases between them. The CDR3 consists of 12 residues.

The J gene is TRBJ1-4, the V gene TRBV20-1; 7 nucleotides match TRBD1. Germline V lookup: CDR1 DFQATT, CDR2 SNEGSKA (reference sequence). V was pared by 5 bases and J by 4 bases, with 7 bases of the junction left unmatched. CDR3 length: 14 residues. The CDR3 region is CSAPRDRHNEKLFF. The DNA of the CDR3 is TGCAGTGCTCCCCGGGACAGACATAATGAAAAACTGTTTTTT.

The CDR3 here is CASGQGEKTQYF. DNA of the CDR3: TGTGCCAGTGGACAGGGTGAGAAGACCCAGTACTTC. The chain employs TRBV6-2 or TRBV6-3 and TRBJ2-5, with 8 positions matching TRBD1. Germline V lookup: CDR1 MNHEY, CDR2 SVGEGT. The length of the CDR3 is 12 residues. The V gene end was trimmed by 9 bases and the J gene end by 6 bases; junction bases not matched to a gene: 6.

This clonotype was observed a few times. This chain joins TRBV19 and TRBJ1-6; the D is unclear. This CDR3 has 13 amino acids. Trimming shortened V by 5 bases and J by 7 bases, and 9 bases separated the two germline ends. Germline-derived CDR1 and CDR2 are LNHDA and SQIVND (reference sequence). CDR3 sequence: CASSGSANSPLHF. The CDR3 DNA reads TGTGCCAGTAGTGGGTCAGCCAATTCACCCCTCCACTTT. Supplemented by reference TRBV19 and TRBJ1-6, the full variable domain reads DGGITQSPKYLFRKEGQNVTLSCEQNLNHDAMYWYRQDPGQGLRLIYYSQIVNDFQKGDIAEGYSVSREKKESFPLTVTSAQKNPTAFYLCASSGSANSPLHFGNGTRLTVT.

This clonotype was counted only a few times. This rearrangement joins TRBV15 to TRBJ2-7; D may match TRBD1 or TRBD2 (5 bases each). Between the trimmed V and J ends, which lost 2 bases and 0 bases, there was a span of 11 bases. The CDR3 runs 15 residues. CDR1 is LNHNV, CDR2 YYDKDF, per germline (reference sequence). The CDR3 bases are TGTGCCACCAGCAGAACCCTCGGGACCTCCTACGAGCAGTACTTC. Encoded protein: CATSRTLGTSYEQYF.

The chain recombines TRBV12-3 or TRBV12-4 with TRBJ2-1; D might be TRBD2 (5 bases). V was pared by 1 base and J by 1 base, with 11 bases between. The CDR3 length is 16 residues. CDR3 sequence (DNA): TGTGCCAGCAGTTTAGGCTCCTGGAGGTCCTACAATGAGCAGTTCTTC. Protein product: CASSLGSWRSYNEQFF.

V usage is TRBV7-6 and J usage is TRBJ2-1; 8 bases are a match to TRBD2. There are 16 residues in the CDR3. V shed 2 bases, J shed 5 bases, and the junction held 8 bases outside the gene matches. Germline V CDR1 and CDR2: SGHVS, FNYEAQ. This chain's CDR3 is CASSLKASGRNNEQFF. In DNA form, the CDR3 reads TGTGCCAGCAGCTTAAAAGCTAGCGGGCGCAACAATGAGCAGTTCTTC.

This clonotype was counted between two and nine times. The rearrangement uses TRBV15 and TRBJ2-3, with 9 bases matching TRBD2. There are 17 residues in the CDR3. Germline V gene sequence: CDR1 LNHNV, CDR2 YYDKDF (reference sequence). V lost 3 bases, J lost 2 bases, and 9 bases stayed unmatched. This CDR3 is CATSSSRTSANTDTQYF. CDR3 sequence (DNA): TGTGCCACCAGCAGTTCCCGGACTAGCGCAAACACAGATACGCAGTATTTT.

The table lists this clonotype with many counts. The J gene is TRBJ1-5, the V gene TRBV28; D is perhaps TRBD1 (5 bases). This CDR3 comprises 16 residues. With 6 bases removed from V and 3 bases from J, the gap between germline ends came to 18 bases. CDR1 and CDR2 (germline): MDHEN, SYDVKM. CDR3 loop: CASSGHGGTTNQPQHF. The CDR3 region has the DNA TGTGCCAGCAGCGGGCACGGGGGGACGACCAATCAGCCCCAGCATTTT.